The entry below describes one T cell receptor beta chain. This receptor's antigen is unknown. No much larger clonotype is one base removed from it; base qualities were not supplied. The data were obtained in a study of blood T cell repertoires in COVID-19 (dated by TCRdb to the early 2020s). With regard to the full study: Samples from collaborators originated in the United States, Italy and Spain and spanned both the acute and convalescent phases of COVID-19. The prospective study material was composed of cDNA or gDNA derived from T cells, B-cell-depleted T cells, or PBMCs. The dataset comprised deeply sampled blood TCRbeta repertoires from subjects exposed to, actively infected with, or recovered from COVID-19. The repertoires were released in a freely available public database meant as a resource for research on the immune response to SARS-CoV-2. The samples were drawn from two sources: the first 160 participants of the ongoing ImmuneRACE study, and over 1,000 subjects contributed by 6 global collaborators. A de-identified subject ID, COVID-19 status, age in years and sex were almost always included in the sample metadata. Where HLA class I and class II types were available, the types were taken from metadata supplied by the sample provider, not from assay-based typing. General study outcomes and caveats: The amount of clinical and demographic metadata varied by source and participant and was provided uncurated.

TCRbeta CDR3 regions were amplified from genomic DNA by means of the immunoSEQ Assay, a bias-controlled multiplex PCR. For the original study's pipeline: Within the assay, amplification of reference gene primers was used to estimate how many nucleated cells each sample contained. To quantify the absolute abundance of each unique TCRbeta CDR3 rearrangement, sequence reads were collapsed and filtered. For each sample, productive Simpson clonality was calculated as the square root of Simpson's diversity index over productive rearrangements. The source is immuneACCESS, and TCRdb retained only in-frame sequences with V and J called. Part of the clones is not carried over; for the studies checked, unresolved V genes explain less than half of this, and the remainder is unexplained. That table is the source of V, J and clone size, and D and trimming were worked out from the DNA. The sample table records a few hundred thousand clones; 75% to 90% of these occur just once. Together, the top ten hold about 3% of the sample.

Each collaborating institution followed its own protocols to collect whole blood in K2EDTA tubes. For TCRbeta analysis, collaborators shipped samples as frozen whole blood, isolated PBMCs, or DNA extracted from either of those sample types. Spanning cysteine to phenylalanine, the CDR3 consists of 13 amino acids. The DNA shown is the 39-base CDR3, in frame from base 1. V and J are truncated by 7 bases and 2 bases respectively, leaving an intervening sequence of 11 bases. Reading the germline V gene gives CDR1 MDHEN and CDR2 SYDVKM. Here the chain combines TRBV28 and TRBJ2-5, and perhaps TRBD2 as D gene, on 6 matching bases. Sequenced material: peripheral blood. This clonotype was sampled from a woman aged 30 to 39 with active or convalescent COVID-19. The sequenced DNA: TGTGCCAGCAATCCACTAGCACAAGAGACCCAGTACTTC. This yields the protein CASNPLAQETQYF.